The 18 T cell receptor beta chains in this list originate from one sample, sequenced in a study of blood T cell repertoires in COVID-19. TCRdb keeps only in-frame clones here, not all; method: immunoSEQ multiplex PCR. The data contain 200,000 to 250,000 clones, about 83% of them singletons. The sample consisted of peripheral blood. The receptors originated from a woman in her 50s with acute or convalescent COVID-19.

This chain joins TRBV4-1 and TRBJ1-1; 9 positions agree with TRBD1. Germline CDR1 and CDR2: MGHRA and YSYEKL. V gave up 1 base and J gave up 0 bases; unmatched junction bases: 6. The CDR3 has 17 residues. As DNA, the CDR3 is TGCGCCAGCAGCCAAGGCGGACAGGGGCCCTTGAACACTGAAGCTTTCTTT. Protein: CASSQGGQGPLNTEAFF.

The CDR3 region has the DNA TGTGCCAGCAGCGTTGGTGACTCTGAAGCTTTCTTT. Its translation is CASSVGDSEAFF. This rearrangement joins TRBV13 to TRBJ1-1; D gene uncertain. V dropped 5 bases and J dropped 6 bases, with 10 bases sitting between them. Germline CDR1 PRHDT, CDR2 FYEKMQ (reference sequence). The CDR3 runs 12 residues.

This clone was detected a few times. This CDR3 reads CASSQGMTGYQPQHF. CDR3 DNA: TGTGCCAGCAGCCAAGGGATGACAGGGTATCAGCCCCAGCATTTT. This chain connects TRBV4-2 to TRBJ1-5; the match to TRBD1 covers 7 bases. V shed 1 base, J shed 5 bases, and the junction held 5 bases outside the gene matches. Germline CDR1 and CDR2: LGHNA and YNFKEQ. CDR3 size: 15 residues.

The chain combines TRBV7-8 with TRBJ1-4, with D perhaps matching TRBD1 (5 bases). V lost 2 bases and J lost 5, with 18 bases in between. This CDR3 has 17 amino acids. Germline-derived CDR1 and CDR2 are SGHVS and FQNEAQ. The CDR3 sequence is CASSLSIYRTKNEKLFF. In nucleotides, the CDR3 is TGTGCCAGCAGCTTAAGCATCTACAGGACTAAAAATGAAAAACTGTTTTTT.

The chain is built from TRBV6-5 and TRBJ2-1; 9 nucleotides agree with TRBD2. Trimming removed 2 bases from V and 5 bases from J; junction bases left unmatched: 1. CDR1 is MNHEY and CDR2 is SVGAGI in the germline V gene. This CDR3 has 14 amino acids. The CDR3 DNA follows: TGTGCCAGCAGTTACAGACTAGCGGACAATGAGCAGTTCTTC. Its translation: CASSYRLADNEQFF.

This clone was observed a handful of times. The chain recombines TRBV7-2 with TRBJ1-6; the D gene is possibly TRBD1 (5 bases). Germline V CDR1 and CDR2: SGHTA, FQGNSA. The CDR3 length is 14 residues. V lost 6 bases and J 9 bases, leaving 15 bases between the germline ends. This CDR3 is CASSSTVRISPLHF. The CDR3 bases are TGTGCCAGCAGTTCGACAGTACGAATTTCACCCCTCCACTTT.

This clone came up a few times. The chain couples TRBV9 to TRBJ2-2; TRBD1 aligns across 7 bases. V gave up 2 bases and J gave up 3 bases; unmatched junction bases: 4. Germline V lookup: CDR1 SGDLS, CDR2 YYNGEE. This CDR3 contains 15 residues. The CDR3 loop reads CASSVRQGYTGELFF. The CDR3 DNA follows: TGTGCCAGCAGCGTCCGACAGGGCTACACCGGGGAGCTGTTTTTT.

The CDR3 DNA sequence: TGTGCCAGCAACGAAAATGGAGTCGGGAGGCAAGAGACCCAGTACTTC. Its translation: CASNENGVGRQETQYF. This chain connects TRBV5-4 to TRBJ2-5, with 7 nucleotides matching TRBD2. The CDR3 extends over 16 amino acids. Germline V gives CDR1 SGHNT, CDR2 YYREEE (reference sequence). The ends lost 6 bases at V and 2 bases at J; junction bases unmatched: 13.

The rearrangement uses TRBV7-3 and TRBJ2-3, with D possibly TRBD1 on 6 matching bases. The CDR3 extends over 15 amino acids. The germline V gene has CDR1 SGHTA and CDR2 FQGTGA. V was pared by 2 bases and J by 6 bases, with 15 bases between. CDR3 residues: CASSLAGTSVDTQYF. The DNA for the CDR3 is TGTGCCAGCAGCTTAGCCGGGACATCGGTGGATACGCAGTATTTT.

The rearrangement uses TRBV2 and TRBJ2-7, with D maybe TRBD1 (5 bases). In germline, CDR1 is SNHLY, CDR2 FYNNEI. The CDR3 covers 15 residues. V lost 1 base to trimming and J lost 2 bases, with 12 bases between them. This CDR3 is CASSEEGSAPYEQYF. The DNA of the CDR3 is TGTGCCAGCAGTGAAGAGGGGTCCGCCCCCTACGAGCAGTACTTC.

Only one count was recorded for this clone. The chain carries TRBV6-5 and TRBJ1-1; TRBD1 matches at 8 bases. Looked up from germline, CDR1 is MNHEY and CDR2 is SVGAGI. The CDR3 is made up of 13 amino acids. With V trimmed by 11 bases and J by 1 base, 6 bases remained unmatched. In DNA, the CDR3 is TGTGCCGGGGGACAGGCGCAGAACACTGAAGCTTTCTTT. Its protein is CAGGQAQNTEAFF.

The CDR3 DNA reads TGTGCCAGCAGCCAAGATAGCCTAGCAAGAGCCGAGCAGTACTTC. Translating gives CASSQDSLARAEQYF. The rearrangement uses TRBV3-1 (or the pseudogene TRBV3-2) and TRBJ2-7, with D maybe TRBD2 (5 bases). The CDR3 runs to 15 residues. V shed 0 bases and J shed 6 bases, with 15 bases lying between them. Germline values: CDR1 LGHDT, CDR2 YNNKEL (reference sequence).

Of note for this clone: Other DNA sequences of this sample code for an identical CDR3. This rearrangement joins TRBV5-1 to TRBJ2-7; D not certain. The V gene lost 3 bases and the J gene lost 3 bases, with 4 bases spanning the gap. CDR1 and CDR2 (germline): SGHRS, YFSETQ. This CDR3 is built from 11 residues. Here the CDR3 reads CASSSSYEQYF. For the CDR3, the DNA is TGCGCCAGCAGCTCTAGCTACGAGCAGTACTTC.

The genes are TRBV23-1 and TRBJ2-1; weak D call: TRBD1 (6 bases). TRBV23-1 is annotated as an ORF whose role is uncertain. The CDR3 has 13 amino acids. V lost 8 bases to trimming and J lost 12 bases, with 20 bases between them. The CDR3 bases are TGCGCCAGCTCTCGGCAGGGGCGCCTTGGGCAGTTCTTC. Translating gives CASSRQGRLGQFF.

J is TRBJ1-3 and V is TRBV5-1; weak D call: TRBD1 (5 bases). Germline-derived CDR1 and CDR2 are SGHRS and YFSETQ. The CDR3 totals 13 residues. V was cut by 4 bases and J by 4 bases, with 9 bases left in between. The CDR3 nucleotides are TGCGCCAGCAGCGAGACAGTAGGAAACACCATATATTTT. Amino acid sequence: CASSETVGNTIYF.

This rearrangement joins TRBV5-1 to TRBJ1-2; 7 bases are shared with TRBD1. Germline V gene data show CDR1 as SGHRS and CDR2 as YFSETQ. The CDR3 has 15 amino acids. The V segment lost 4 bases and the J segment 6 bases; nucleotides outside the gene matches: 12. CDR3 protein: CASSLTGRAQDGYTF. The CDR3 bases are TGCGCCAGCAGCCTGACAGGGCGGGCACAGGATGGCTACACCTTC.

This clone was seen once. The chain uses TRBV7-8 and TRBJ2-3; 13 positions match TRBD2. The length of the CDR3 is 15 residues. J gave up 3 bases and V 8 bases, and 5 bases lay outside the gene matches. Germline V gene data show CDR1 as SGHVS and CDR2 as FQNEAQ. In nucleotides, the CDR3 is TGTGCCAGCTCCGGACTAGCGGGAGTTACAGATACGCAGTATTTT. Amino acids: CASSGLAGVTDTQYF.

The CDR3, as DNA: TGTGCCAGCAGTGTGCGTAGGACAGGATGGACCTACGAGCAGTACTTC. It yields the protein CASSVRRTGWTYEQYF. The chain employs TRBV2 and TRBJ2-7; 7 bases map to TRBD1. The CDR3 consists of 16 residues. The J segment lost 2 bases and the V segment lost 4 bases, leaving 11 bases of the junction unmatched. Per germline, CDR1 SNHLY and CDR2 FYNNEI.